Here is one TCR beta chain with its context. This record belongs to a study of blood T cell repertoires in COVID-19. At the level of the study: The United States, Italy and Spain provided the acute and convalescent COVID-19 samples. PBMCs, B-cell-depleted T cells, or T cells provided the cDNA or gDNA that made up the material.

Data came from immunoSEQ multiplex PCR; TCRdb stores just in-frame clones and leaves some out. The repertoire holds about 50,000 clones, with roughly three quarters as singletons. Germline values: CDR1 SGDLS, CDR2 YYNGEE. Trimming removed 7 bases from V and 9 bases from J, with 13 bases in between. The CDR3 has 11 residues. The source is a man over 45 with active or convalescent COVID-19. V gene TRBV9 combines with J gene TRBJ1-1, with a weak D call TRBD1 (5 bases). Sequenced: peripheral blood. The CDR3 spells CASGSGGQAFF. The CDR3 nucleotides read TGTGCCAGCGGGTCGGGGGGACAAGCTTTCTTT.